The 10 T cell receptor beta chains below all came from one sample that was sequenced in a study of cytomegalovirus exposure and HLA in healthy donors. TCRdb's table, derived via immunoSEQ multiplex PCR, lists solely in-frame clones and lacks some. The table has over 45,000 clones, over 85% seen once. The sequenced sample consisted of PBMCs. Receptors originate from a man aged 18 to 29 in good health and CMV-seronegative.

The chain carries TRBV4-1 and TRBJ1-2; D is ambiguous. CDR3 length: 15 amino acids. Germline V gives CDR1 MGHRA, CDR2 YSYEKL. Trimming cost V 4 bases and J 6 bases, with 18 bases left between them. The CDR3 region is CASSPTGLLPDGYTF. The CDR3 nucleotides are TGCGCCAGCAGCCCTACCGGACTGCTCCCCGATGGCTACACCTTC.

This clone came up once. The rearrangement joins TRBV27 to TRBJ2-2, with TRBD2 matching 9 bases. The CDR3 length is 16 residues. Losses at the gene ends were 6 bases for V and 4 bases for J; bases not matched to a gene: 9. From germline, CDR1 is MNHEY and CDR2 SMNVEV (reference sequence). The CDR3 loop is CASSMLAGQFTGELFF. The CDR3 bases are TGTGCCAGCAGCATGCTAGCGGGACAATTCACCGGGGAGCTGTTTTTT.

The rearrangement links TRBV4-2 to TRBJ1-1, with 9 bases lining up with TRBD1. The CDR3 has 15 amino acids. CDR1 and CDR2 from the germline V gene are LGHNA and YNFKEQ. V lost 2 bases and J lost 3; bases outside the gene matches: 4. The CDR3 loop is CASSQTGGEDTEAFF. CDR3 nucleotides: TGTGCCAGCAGCCAAACAGGGGGCGAGGACACTGAAGCTTTCTTT.

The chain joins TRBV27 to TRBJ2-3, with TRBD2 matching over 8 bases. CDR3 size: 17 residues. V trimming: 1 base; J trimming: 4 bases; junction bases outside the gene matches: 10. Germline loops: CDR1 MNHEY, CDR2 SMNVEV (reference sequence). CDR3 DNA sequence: TGTGCCAGCAGTTTATTAGGGACTAGTATTCGTCCAGATACGCAGTATTTT. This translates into CASSLLGTSIRPDTQYF.

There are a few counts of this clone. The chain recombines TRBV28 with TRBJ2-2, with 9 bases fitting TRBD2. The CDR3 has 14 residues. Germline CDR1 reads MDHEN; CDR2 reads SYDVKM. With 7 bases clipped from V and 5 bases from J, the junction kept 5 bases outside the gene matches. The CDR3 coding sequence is TGTGCCAGCACACGCGGGGGGGGGACCGGGGAGCTGTTTTTT. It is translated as CASTRGGGTGELFF.

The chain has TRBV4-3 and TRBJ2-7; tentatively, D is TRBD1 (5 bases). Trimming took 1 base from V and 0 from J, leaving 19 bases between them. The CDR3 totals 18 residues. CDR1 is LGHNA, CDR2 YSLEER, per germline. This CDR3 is CASSQGATGAVSSYEQYF. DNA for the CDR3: TGCGCCAGCAGCCAAGGGGCTACTGGGGCCGTTAGCTCCTACGAGCAGTACTTC.

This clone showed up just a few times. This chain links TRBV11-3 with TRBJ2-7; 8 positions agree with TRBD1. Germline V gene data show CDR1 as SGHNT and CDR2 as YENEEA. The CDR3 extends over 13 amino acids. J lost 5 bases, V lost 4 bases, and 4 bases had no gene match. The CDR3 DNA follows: TGTGCCAGCAGCTCAGGACAGGGTGACGAGCAGTACTTC. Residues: CASSSGQGDEQYF.

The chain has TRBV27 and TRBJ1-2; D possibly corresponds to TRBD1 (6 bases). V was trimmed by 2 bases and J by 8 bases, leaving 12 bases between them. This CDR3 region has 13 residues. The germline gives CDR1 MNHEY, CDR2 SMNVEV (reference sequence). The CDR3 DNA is TGTGCCAGCAGTTTACTGGGGACAAGGGGCTACACCTTC. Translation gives CASSLLGTRGYTF.

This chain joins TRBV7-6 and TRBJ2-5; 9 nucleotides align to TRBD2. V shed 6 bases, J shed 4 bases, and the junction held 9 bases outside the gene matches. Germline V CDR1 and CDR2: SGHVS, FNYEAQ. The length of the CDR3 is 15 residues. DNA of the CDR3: TGTGCCAGCAGTCCACTAGCGGGCAAGATAGAGACCCAGTACTTC. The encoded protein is CASSPLAGKIETQYF. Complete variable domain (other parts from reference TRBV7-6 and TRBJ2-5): GAGVSQSPRYKVTKRGQDVALRCDPISGHVSLYWYRQALGQGPEFLTYFNYEAQQDKSGLPNDRFSAERPEGSISTLTIQRTEQRDSAMYRCASSPLAGKIETQYFGPGTRLLVL.

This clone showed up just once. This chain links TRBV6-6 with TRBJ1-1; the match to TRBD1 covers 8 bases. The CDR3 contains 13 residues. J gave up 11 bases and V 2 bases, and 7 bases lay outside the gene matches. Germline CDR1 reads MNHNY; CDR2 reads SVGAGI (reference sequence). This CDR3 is CASSYGTGLQAFF. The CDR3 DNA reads TGTGCCAGCAGTTACGGGACAGGCCTGCAGGCTTTCTTT.